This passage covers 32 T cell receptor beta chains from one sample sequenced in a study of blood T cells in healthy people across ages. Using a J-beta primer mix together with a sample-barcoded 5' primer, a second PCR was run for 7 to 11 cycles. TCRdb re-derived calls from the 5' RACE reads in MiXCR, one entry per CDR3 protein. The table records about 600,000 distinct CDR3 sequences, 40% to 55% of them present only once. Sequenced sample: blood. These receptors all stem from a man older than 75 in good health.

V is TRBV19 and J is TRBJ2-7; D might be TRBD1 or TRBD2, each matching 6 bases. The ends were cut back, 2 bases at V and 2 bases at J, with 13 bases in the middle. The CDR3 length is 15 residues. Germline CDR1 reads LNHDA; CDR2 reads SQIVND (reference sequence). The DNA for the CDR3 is TGTGCCAGTAGTATACAGGGGACTCCAACCTACGAGCAGTACTTC. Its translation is CASSIQGTPTYEQYF.

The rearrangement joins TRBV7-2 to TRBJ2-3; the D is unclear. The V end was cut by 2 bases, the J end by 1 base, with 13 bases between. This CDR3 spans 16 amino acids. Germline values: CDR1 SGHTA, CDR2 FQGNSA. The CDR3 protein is CASSLWAVARTDTQYF. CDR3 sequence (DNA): TGTGCCAGCAGCTTATGGGCCGTGGCCCGCACAGATACGCAGTATTTT.

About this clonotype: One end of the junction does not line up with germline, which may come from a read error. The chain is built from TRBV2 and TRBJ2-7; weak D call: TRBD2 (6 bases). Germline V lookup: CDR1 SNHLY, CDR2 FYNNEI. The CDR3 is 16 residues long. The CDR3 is CTSSRSGGRAGYEQYF. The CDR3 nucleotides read TGTACCAGCAGTCGCTCCGGGGGTCGGGCAGGCTACGAGCAGTACTTC.

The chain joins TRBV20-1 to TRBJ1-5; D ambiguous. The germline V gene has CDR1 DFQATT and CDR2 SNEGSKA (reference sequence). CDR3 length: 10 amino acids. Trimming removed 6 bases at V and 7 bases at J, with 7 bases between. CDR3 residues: CSAAGQPQHF. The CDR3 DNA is TGCAGTGCCGCGGGACAGCCCCAGCATTTT.

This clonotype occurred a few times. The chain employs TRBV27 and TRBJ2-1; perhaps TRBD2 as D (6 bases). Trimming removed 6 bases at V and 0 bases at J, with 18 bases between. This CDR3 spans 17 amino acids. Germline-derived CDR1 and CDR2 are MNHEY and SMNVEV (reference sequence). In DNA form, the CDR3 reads TGTGCCAGCAGCCGGGGGAGAGCATACGACTCCTACAATGAGCAGTTCTTC. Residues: CASSRGRAYDSYNEQFF.

This chain's CDR3 is CASSSTLESTQYF. CDR3 in DNA: TGTGCCAGCAGCTCCACCCTCGAGTCGACCCAGTACTTC. V and J are TRBV5-5 and TRBJ2-5; D gene uncertain. V shed 3 bases and J shed 7 bases, with 13 bases lying between them. The CDR3 totals 13 residues. Per germline, CDR1 SGHKS and CDR2 YYEKEE (reference sequence).

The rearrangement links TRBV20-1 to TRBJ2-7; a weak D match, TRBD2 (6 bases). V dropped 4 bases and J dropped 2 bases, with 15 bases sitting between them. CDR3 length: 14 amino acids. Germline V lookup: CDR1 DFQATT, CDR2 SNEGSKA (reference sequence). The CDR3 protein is CSATAGTLTYEQYF. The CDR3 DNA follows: TGCAGTGCTACCGCCGGGACTCTTACCTACGAGCAGTACTTC.

The CDR3 DNA reads as TGCGCCAGCAGCTCGGGTCGGGGGGACTCCTACAATGAGCAGTTCTTC. Translated, it gives CASSSGRGDSYNEQFF. The rearrangement links TRBV5-1 to TRBJ2-1; 7 bases are shared with TRBD2. The CDR3 consists of 16 residues. Germline values: CDR1 SGHRS, CDR2 YFSETQ. The V segment lost 3 bases and the J segment 0 bases; nucleotides outside the gene matches: 6.

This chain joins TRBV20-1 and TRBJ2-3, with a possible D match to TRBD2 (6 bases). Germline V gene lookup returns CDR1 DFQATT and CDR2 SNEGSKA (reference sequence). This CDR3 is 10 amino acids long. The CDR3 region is CSTGGDTQYF. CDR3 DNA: TGCAGCACCGGAGGGGATACGCAGTATTTT.

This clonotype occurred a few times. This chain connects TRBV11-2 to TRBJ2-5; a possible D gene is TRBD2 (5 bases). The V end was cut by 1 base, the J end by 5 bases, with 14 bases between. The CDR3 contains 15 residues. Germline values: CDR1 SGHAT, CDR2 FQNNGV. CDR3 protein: CASSLGTAGFETQYF. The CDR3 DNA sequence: TGTGCCAGCAGCTTAGGGACGGCGGGTTTTGAGACCCAGTACTTC.

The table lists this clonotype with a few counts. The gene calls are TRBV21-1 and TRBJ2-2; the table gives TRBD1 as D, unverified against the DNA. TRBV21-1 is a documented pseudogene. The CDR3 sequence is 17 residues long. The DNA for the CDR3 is TGTGCCAGCAGCAAAGGGATAACAGGGGTTAACACCGGGGAGCTGTTTTTT. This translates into CASSKGITGVNTGELFF.

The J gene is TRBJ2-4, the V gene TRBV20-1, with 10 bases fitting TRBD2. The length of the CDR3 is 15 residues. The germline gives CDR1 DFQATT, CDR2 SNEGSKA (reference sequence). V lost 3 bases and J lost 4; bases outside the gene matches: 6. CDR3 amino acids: CSASRSSGSKNIQYF. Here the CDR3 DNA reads TGCAGTGCTAGCAGGTCTAGCGGGAGTAAAAACATTCAGTACTTC.

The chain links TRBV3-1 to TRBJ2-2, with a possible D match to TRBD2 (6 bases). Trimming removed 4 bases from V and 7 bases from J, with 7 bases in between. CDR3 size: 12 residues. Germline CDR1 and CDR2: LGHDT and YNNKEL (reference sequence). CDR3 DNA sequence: TGTGCCAGCAGCCGGGGGGACGGGGAGCTGTTTTTT. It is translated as CASSRGDGELFF.

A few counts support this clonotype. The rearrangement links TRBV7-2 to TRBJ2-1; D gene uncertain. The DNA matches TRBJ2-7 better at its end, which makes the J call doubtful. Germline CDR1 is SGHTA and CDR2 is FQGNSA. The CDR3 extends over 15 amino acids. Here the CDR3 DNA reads TGTGCCAGCAGCCCCAGCCAGAGCTCCTACAATGAGCAGTACTTC. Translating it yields CASSPSQSSYNEQYF.

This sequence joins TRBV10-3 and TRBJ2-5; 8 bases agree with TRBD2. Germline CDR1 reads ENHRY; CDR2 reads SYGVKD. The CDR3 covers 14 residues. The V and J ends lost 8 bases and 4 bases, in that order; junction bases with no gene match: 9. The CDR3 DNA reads TGTGCCATCGCGGGTAGGCTAGCGGGAGAGACCCAGTACTTC. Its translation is CAIAGRLAGETQYF.

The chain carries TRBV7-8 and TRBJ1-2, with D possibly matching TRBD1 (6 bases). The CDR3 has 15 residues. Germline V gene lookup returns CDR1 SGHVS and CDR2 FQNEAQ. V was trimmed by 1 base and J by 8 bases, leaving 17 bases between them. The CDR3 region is CASSLEVGTGRGYTF. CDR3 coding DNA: TGTGCCAGCAGCTTAGAGGTCGGAACAGGGCGCGGCTACACCTTC.

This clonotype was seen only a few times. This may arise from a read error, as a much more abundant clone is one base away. CDR3 amino acids: CASSYARQGANEQFF. CDR3 DNA: TGTGCCAGCAGTTACGCGAGGCAGGGAGCCAATGAGCAGTTCTTC. The V gene is TRBV6-6, the J gene TRBJ2-1; perhaps D is TRBD1 or TRBD2 (5 bases each). CDR3 length: 15 amino acids. The V end was cut by 2 bases, the J end by 6 bases, with 14 bases between. Germline V gene lookup returns CDR1 MNHNY and CDR2 SVGAGI (reference sequence).

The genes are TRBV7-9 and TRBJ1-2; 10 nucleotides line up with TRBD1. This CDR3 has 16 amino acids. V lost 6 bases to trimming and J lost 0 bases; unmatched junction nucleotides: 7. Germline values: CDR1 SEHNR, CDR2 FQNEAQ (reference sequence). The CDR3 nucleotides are TGTGCCAGCAGTCACGACAGGGGGCGGGCTAACTATGGCTACACCTTC. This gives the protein CASSHDRGRANYGYTF.

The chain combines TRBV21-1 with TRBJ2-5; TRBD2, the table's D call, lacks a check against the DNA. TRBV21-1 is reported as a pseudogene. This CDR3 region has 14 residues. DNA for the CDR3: TGTGCCAGCAGCCTGGGCCCAGGAGGAGAGACCCAGTACTTC. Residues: CASSLGPGGETQYF.

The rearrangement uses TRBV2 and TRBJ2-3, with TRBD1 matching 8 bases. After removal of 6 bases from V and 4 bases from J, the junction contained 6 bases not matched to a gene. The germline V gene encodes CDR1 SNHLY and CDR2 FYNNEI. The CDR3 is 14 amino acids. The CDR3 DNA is TGTGCCAGCAGCCAACCAGGGGGCGCAGATACGCAGTATTTT. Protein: CASSQPGGADTQYF.

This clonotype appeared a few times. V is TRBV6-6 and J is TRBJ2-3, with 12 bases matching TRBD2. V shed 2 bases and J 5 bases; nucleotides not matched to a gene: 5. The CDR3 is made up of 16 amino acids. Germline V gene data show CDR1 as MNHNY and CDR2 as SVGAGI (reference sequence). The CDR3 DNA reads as TGTGCCAGCAGTTACGGTGGACTAGCGGGGCAAGATACGCAGTATTTT. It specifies CASSYGGLAGQDTQYF.

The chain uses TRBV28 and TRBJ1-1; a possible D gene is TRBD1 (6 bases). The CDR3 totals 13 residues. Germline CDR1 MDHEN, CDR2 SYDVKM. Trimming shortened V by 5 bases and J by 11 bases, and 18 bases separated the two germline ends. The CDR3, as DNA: TGTGCCAGCAGTCTCCAGGGGAGCCGGGAGGCTTTCTTT. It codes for CASSLQGSREAFF.

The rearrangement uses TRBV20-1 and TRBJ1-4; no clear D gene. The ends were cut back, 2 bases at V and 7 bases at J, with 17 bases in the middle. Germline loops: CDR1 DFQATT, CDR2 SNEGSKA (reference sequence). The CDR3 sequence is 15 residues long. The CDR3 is CSARNRRRVVEKLFF. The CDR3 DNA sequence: TGCAGTGCTAGAAACCGACGGAGGGTTGTTGAAAAACTGTTTTTT.

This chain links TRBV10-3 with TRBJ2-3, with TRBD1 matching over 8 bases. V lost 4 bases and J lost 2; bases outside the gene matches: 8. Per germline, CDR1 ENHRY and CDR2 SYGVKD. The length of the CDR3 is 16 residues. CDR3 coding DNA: TGTGCCATCAGTGGGAGGACAGGGCCAACCACAGATACGCAGTATTTT. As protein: CAISGRTGPTTDTQYF.

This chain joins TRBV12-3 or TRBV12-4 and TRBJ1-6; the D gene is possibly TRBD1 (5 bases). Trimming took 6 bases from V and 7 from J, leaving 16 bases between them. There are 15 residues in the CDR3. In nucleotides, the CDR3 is TGTGCCAGCAGGATGCAGGGTCCCACCAATTCACCCCTCCACTTT. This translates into CASRMQGPTNSPLHF.

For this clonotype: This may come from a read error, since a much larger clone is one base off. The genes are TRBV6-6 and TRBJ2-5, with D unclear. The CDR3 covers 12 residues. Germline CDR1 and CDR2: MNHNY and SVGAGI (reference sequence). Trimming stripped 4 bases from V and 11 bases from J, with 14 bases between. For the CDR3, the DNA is TGTGCCAGCAGTTCCGAGTATGCTGAGCAGTACTTC. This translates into CASSSEYAEQYF.

Written as DNA, the CDR3 is TGCAGCGTTGAACCACAGGGGGCCGTGAACACTGAAGCTTTCTTT. Protein sequence: CSVEPQGAVNTEAFF. The rearrangement joins TRBV29-1 to TRBJ1-1; TRBD1 agrees at 9 bases. The V gene's germline CDR1 is SQVTM and CDR2 ANQGSEA. Trimming took 2 bases from V and 0 from J; bases not matched to a gene: 4. The CDR3 runs to 15 residues.

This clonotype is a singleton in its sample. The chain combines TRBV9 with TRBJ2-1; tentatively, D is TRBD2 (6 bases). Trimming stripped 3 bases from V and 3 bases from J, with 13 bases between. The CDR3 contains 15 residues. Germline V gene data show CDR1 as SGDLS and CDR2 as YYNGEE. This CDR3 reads CASSEERVSYNEQFF. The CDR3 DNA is TGTGCCAGCAGCGAGGAGCGGGTCAGCTACAATGAGCAGTTCTTC.

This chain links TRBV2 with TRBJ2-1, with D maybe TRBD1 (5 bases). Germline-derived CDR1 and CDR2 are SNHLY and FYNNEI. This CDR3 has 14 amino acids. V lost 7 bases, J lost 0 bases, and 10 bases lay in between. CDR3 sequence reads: CASNRQGSYNEQFF. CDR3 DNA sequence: TGTGCCAGCAATCGGCAGGGCTCCTACAATGAGCAGTTCTTC. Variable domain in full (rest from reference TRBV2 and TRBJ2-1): EPEVTQTPSHQVTQMGQEVILRCVPISNHLYFYWYRQILGQKVEFLVSFYNNEISEKSEIFDDQFSVERPDGSNFTLKIRSTKLEDSAMYFCASNRQGSYNEQFFGPGTRLTVL.

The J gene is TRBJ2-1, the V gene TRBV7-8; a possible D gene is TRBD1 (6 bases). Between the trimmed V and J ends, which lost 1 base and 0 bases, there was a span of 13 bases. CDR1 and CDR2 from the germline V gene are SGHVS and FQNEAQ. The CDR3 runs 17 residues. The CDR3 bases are TGTGCCAGCAGCTTAGTAGCAGGGGTAGGCTCCTACAATGAGCAGTTCTTC. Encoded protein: CASSLVAGVGSYNEQFF.

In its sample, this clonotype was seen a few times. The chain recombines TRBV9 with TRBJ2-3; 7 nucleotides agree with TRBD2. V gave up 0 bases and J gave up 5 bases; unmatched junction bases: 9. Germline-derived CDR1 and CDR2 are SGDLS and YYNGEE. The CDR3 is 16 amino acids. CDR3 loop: CASSVEVGSSGDTQYF. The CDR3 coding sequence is TGTGCCAGCAGCGTAGAGGTAGGGTCTAGCGGAGATACGCAGTATTTT. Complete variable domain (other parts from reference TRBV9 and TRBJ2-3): DSGVTQTPKHLITATGQRVTLRCSPRSGDLSVYWYQQSLDQGLQFLIQYYNGEERAKGNILERFSAQQFPDLHSELNLSSLELGDSALYFCASSVEVGSSGDTQYFGPGTRLTVL.

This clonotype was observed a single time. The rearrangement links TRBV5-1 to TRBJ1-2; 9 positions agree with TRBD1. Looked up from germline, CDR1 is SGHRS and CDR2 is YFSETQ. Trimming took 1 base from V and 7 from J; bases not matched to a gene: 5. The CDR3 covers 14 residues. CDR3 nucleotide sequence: TGCGCCAGCAGCTTGTCCGGGACAGGGCCTGGCTACACCTTC. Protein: CASSLSGTGPGYTF.